This T cell receptor beta chain stems from a study of shared clonotypes between healthy human individuals. Data came from immunoSEQ multiplex PCR; TCRdb stores just in-frame clones and leaves some out. The sample contains approximately 2.5 million clones, roughly nine tenths of which appear only once. There are 16 residues in the CDR3. Trimming cost V 0 bases and J 4 bases, with 14 bases left between them. Looked up from germline, CDR1 is SGHRS and CDR2 is YFSETQ. Splitting of CD4+ cells produced CD45RA+ naive and CD45RA-negative memory subsets. This sequence was found in a young man in good health. The rearrangement uses TRBV5-1 and TRBJ1-3, with a weak D call TRBD1 (5 bases). The sample consisted of naive CD4+ T cells sorted from blood. Subset given: CD45RA+ positively selected. The CDR3 bases are TGCGCCAGCAGCTTGGCGGTTCTGGGGCCAGGAAACACCATATATTTT. Amino acids: CASSLAVLGPGNTIYF.